Each of the 24 T cell receptor beta chains below was sequenced from the same sample in a study of early T cells in non-severe SARS-CoV-2 infection (dated by TCRdb to the early 2020s). Library construction relied on 5' RACE. For sequencing, a NextSeq 500 was employed. The public reads were quality trimmed at Q25 with fastp and then assembled into clones with MiXCR by TCRdb, keeping productive beta chains. Identical CDR3 protein sequences are pooled into one entry, listed with their most common genes and DNA. Here the sample has 65,000 to 95,000 distinct CDR3 sequences; about 12% occur a single time. The leading ten clones occupy around 15% of the sample. This specimen consisted of whole blood, obtained at baseline. The receptors here all came from an adult who was a healthcare worker with PCR-confirmed SARS-CoV-2 infection or an uninfected control (not recorded which). The donor label of this sample is uncertain.

The rearrangement links TRBV6-1 to TRBJ2-7; 9 nucleotides line up with TRBD1. V lost 3 bases to trimming and J lost 4 bases; unmatched junction nucleotides: 10. This CDR3 is 16 amino acids long. The germline gives CDR1 MNHNS, CDR2 SASEGT. CDR3 sequence: CASSDSAGTGTYEQYF. The DNA for the CDR3 is TGTGCCAGCAGTGACTCAGCCGGGACAGGGACGTACGAGCAGTACTTC.

The rearrangement links TRBV6-6 to TRBJ1-2; D may be TRBD1 (6 bases). This CDR3 region has 15 residues. Germline V lookup: CDR1 MNHNY, CDR2 SVGAGI (reference sequence). V was pared by 5 bases and J by 2 bases, with 15 bases between. The CDR3, as DNA: TGTGCCAGCAGTCCAAATCGAGACAGGAACTATGGCTACACCTTC. Translating it yields CASSPNRDRNYGYTF.

The chain combines TRBV6-2 or TRBV6-3 with TRBJ2-3; 7 positions match TRBD2. V dropped 2 bases and J dropped 2; count of bases not matched to a gene: 1. Germline CDR1 and CDR2: MNHEY and SVGEGT. This CDR3 contains 14 residues. The CDR3 sequence: CASSYQRDTDTQYF. The CDR3 DNA reads TGTGCCAGCAGTTACCAGCGGGACACAGATACGCAGTATTTT.

In this sample, this clonotype turned up a few times. V usage is TRBV12-3 or TRBV12-4 and J usage is TRBJ1-2, with TRBD1 as a possible D gene (5 bases). The CDR3 contains 15 residues. V was trimmed by 3 bases and J by 7 bases, leaving 18 bases between them. The CDR3 region has the DNA TGTGCCAGCAGTTTCCCAGGGTGGGCAGAAGCTGGCTACACCTTC. It yields the protein CASSFPGWAEAGYTF.

This clonotype was picked up a small number of times. This chain joins TRBV5-1 and TRBJ2-1; TRBD1 is a possible D gene (6 bases). Trimming removed 0 bases at V and 7 bases at J, with 17 bases between. The CDR3 sequence is 16 residues long. CDR1 and CDR2 from the germline V gene are SGHRS and YFSETQ. The CDR3 sequence: CASSLAPGAFRNEQFF. CDR3 DNA: TGCGCCAGCAGCTTGGCCCCAGGGGCCTTTCGGAATGAGCAGTTCTTC.

In this sample, this clonotype turned up a few times. The gene calls are TRBV27 and TRBJ1-2; D gene ambiguous. V gave up 6 bases and J gave up 0 bases, with 14 bases separating them. The CDR3 has 15 residues. Germline V CDR1 and CDR2: MNHEY, SMNVEV (reference sequence). CDR3 region: CASRGLFLSNYGYTF. The DNA for the CDR3 is TGTGCCAGCAGAGGATTGTTTTTGTCTAACTATGGCTACACCTTC.

This clonotype was counted many times. CDR3 nucleotides: TGTGCCAGCAGTCCGCCAGGGGGGCGCGGAGCTTTCTTT. The encoded protein is CASSPPGGRGAFF. The gene calls are TRBV27 and TRBJ1-1, with 7 bases aligning to TRBD1. With V trimmed by 5 bases and J by 10 bases, 10 bases remained unmatched. Looked up from germline, CDR1 is MNHEY and CDR2 is SMNVEV (reference sequence). This CDR3 spans 13 amino acids.

The sample holds a few counts of this clonotype. This chain connects TRBV7-2 to TRBJ1-3; D is possibly TRBD1 (5 bases). CDR3 length: 15 residues. Germline V gene data show CDR1 as SGHTA and CDR2 as FQGNSA. V lost 1 base and J 0 bases, leaving 7 bases between the germline ends. Written as DNA, the CDR3 is TGTGCCAGCAGCTTAGAGGGGTTCTCTGGAAACACCATATATTTT. Its translation: CASSLEGFSGNTIYF.

This clonotype was counted between two and nine times. V and J are TRBV11-3 and TRBJ2-3, with 7 positions matching TRBD1. J was trimmed by 6 bases and V by 5 bases; bases with no gene match: 11. The CDR3 is 15 amino acids. The germline V gene has CDR1 SGHNT and CDR2 YENEEA. CDR3 coding DNA: TGTGCCAGCAGCCGAGGAGAGGGGGCAAGGGATACGCAGTATTTT. It yields the protein CASSRGEGARDTQYF.

The chain combines TRBV5-1 with TRBJ2-3; no reliable D call. The CDR3 has 12 amino acids. Trimming shortened V by 4 bases and J by 3 bases, and 6 bases separated the two germline ends. The germline CDR1 and CDR2 sequences are SGHRS and YFSETQ. CDR3 sequence (DNA): TGCGCCAGCAGCCCAGCGACAGATACGCAGTATTTT. This encodes CASSPATDTQYF.

This clonotype appeared a few times. V is TRBV9 and J is TRBJ1-2; D remains ambiguous. CDR1 and CDR2 (germline): SGDLS, YYNGEE. This CDR3 spans 14 amino acids. Trimming removed 0 bases at V and 2 bases at J, with 8 bases between. The CDR3 DNA reads as TGTGCCAGCAGCGTAGGGAGCGGCAACTATGGCTACACCTTC. Translating gives CASSVGSGNYGYTF. The full variable domain, its missing parts supplied by reference TRBV9 and TRBJ1-2, is DSGVTQTPKHLITATGQRVTLRCSPRSGDLSVYWYQQSLDQGLQFLIQYYNGEERAKGNILERFSAQQFPDLHSELNLSSLELGDSALYFCASSVGSGNYGYTFGSGTRLTVV.

This clonotype has ten or more counts. The rearrangement joins TRBV6-2 or TRBV6-3 to TRBJ1-6; D gene uncertain. V was shortened by 2 bases and J by 7 bases, with 15 bases between the two germline ends. The CDR3 length is 16 residues. Per the germline V gene, CDR1 is MNHEY and CDR2 is SVGEGT. The CDR3 here is CASSYGSMGWNSPLHF. In nucleotides, the CDR3 is TGTGCCAGCAGTTACGGCTCCATGGGCTGGAATTCACCCCTCCACTTT.

This clonotype appeared once. The chain uses TRBV4-1 and TRBJ1-4; 9 nucleotides agree with TRBD1. CDR1 and CDR2 from the germline V gene are MGHRA and YSYEKL. V was clipped by 3 bases and J by 8 bases; unmatched bases: 7. The CDR3 runs to 15 residues. The CDR3 nucleotides are TGCGCCAGCAGCCAGGCCGGGACAGGGAGCGAAAAACTGTTTTTT. It is translated as CASSQAGTGSEKLFF.

There are a few counts of this clonotype. This chain links TRBV19 with TRBJ2-1; no definite D call. CDR1 is LNHDA, CDR2 SQIVND, per germline (reference sequence). CDR3 length: 15 residues. V lost 10 bases and J lost 7, with 23 bases in between. The CDR3 here is CATLPSGSSWNEQFF. The DNA of the CDR3 is TGTGCCACTCTTCCCTCGGGTTCCTCCTGGAATGAGCAGTTCTTC.

This clonotype has more than one count but fewer than ten. This chain links TRBV7-9 with TRBJ2-5; no reliable D call. Per the germline V gene, CDR1 is SEHNR and CDR2 is FQNEAQ (reference sequence). Trimming removed 0 bases from V and 5 bases from J, with 16 bases in between. This CDR3 has 16 residues. The CDR3 DNA sequence: TGTGCCAGCAGCTTAGCCCGTCGTAATGGGTGGGAGACCCAGTACTTC. The encoded protein is CASSLARRNGWETQYF.

This clonotype has just a few counts. The chain employs TRBV9 and TRBJ2-2, with a weak D call TRBD1 (5 bases). V lost 6 bases and J 3 bases, leaving 9 bases between the germline ends. The germline V gene encodes CDR1 SGDLS and CDR2 YYNGEE. CDR3 size: 13 residues. The CDR3 region is CASTTGYTGELFF. The CDR3, as DNA: TGTGCCAGCACCACAGGTTACACCGGGGAGCTGTTTTTT.

V and J are TRBV27 and TRBJ2-7, with 11 positions matching TRBD2. Germline assignment: CDR1 MNHEY and CDR2 SMNVEV (reference sequence). With V trimmed by 5 bases and J by 2 bases, 11 bases remained unmatched. There are 17 residues in the CDR3. The CDR3 DNA reads TGTGCCAGCAGTGACACTAGCGGGGGCTATCACCCCTACGAGCAGTACTTC. Its translation: CASSDTSGGYHPYEQYF.

The V and J genes are TRBV25-1 and TRBJ2-5; the D call may be TRBD1 or TRBD2 (5 bases each). Germline V gene sequence: CDR1 MGHDK, CDR2 SYGVNS. The CDR3 runs 15 residues. The V end was cut by 2 bases, the J end by 4 bases, with 14 bases between. The CDR3 sequence is CASSEGIRAGETQYF. The CDR3 DNA follows: TGTGCCAGCAGTGAAGGGATCAGGGCGGGAGAGACCCAGTACTTC.

The V and J genes are TRBV19 and TRBJ1-5; 12 bases align to TRBD1. Germline CDR1 LNHDA, CDR2 SQIVND (reference sequence). The CDR3 has 13 amino acids. V trimming: 8 bases; J trimming: 6 bases; junction bases outside the gene matches: 2. The chain's CDR3 is CASGTGGPQPQHF. The CDR3 DNA follows: TGTGCCAGTGGGACAGGGGGCCCTCAGCCCCAGCATTTT.

This clonotype came up a few times. The chain carries TRBV9 and TRBJ2-3, with D unclear. CDR1 is SGDLS, CDR2 YYNGEE, per germline. V was cut by 4 bases and J by 3 bases, with 3 bases left in between. CDR3 size: 11 residues. DNA of the CDR3: TGTGCCAGCAGCAAGACAGATACGCAGTATTTT. This translates into CASSKTDTQYF.

This chain joins TRBV12-3 or TRBV12-4 and TRBJ2-2; a weak D match, TRBD1 (5 bases). The CDR3 sequence is 11 residues long. V lost 6 bases to trimming and J lost 13 bases, with 12 bases between them. Here the CDR3 DNA reads TGTGCCAGCAGCCCGAAGGGGTTGCTGTTTTTT. Encoded protein: CASSPKGLLFF.

This clonotype has ten or more counts. The chain employs TRBV20-1 and TRBJ2-5; perhaps TRBD2 as D (6 bases). This CDR3 spans 16 amino acids. Trimming removed 0 bases at V and 0 bases at J, with 14 bases between. Germline V gives CDR1 DFQATT, CDR2 SNEGSKA (reference sequence). CDR3 bases: TGCAGTGCTAGAGATATGGCGGGGCGGTACCAAGAGACCCAGTACTTC. It translates to CSARDMAGRYQETQYF.

The gene calls are TRBV10-3 and TRBJ2-3; tentatively, D is TRBD2 (5 bases). CDR3 size: 19 residues. Trimming pared 2 bases from V and 0 bases from J, leaving 21 bases between. Germline values: CDR1 ENHRY, CDR2 SYGVKD. CDR3 amino acids: CAISEGPGNISPSTDTQYF. The CDR3 nucleotides are TGTGCCATCAGTGAGGGGCCCGGGAATATCTCCCCTAGCACAGATACGCAGTATTTT.

This clonotype turned up a few times. The V gene is TRBV7-3, the J gene TRBJ2-6; TRBD2 might be the D (5 bases). The CDR3 is 15 amino acids. CDR1 and CDR2 from the germline V gene are SGHTA and FQGTGA. Trimming took off 3 bases at V and 0 bases at J, with 6 bases between the two ends. CDR3 amino acids: CASSFGGSGANVLTF. The CDR3 DNA follows: TGTGCCAGCAGCTTCGGAGGCTCTGGGGCCAACGTCCTGACTTTC.